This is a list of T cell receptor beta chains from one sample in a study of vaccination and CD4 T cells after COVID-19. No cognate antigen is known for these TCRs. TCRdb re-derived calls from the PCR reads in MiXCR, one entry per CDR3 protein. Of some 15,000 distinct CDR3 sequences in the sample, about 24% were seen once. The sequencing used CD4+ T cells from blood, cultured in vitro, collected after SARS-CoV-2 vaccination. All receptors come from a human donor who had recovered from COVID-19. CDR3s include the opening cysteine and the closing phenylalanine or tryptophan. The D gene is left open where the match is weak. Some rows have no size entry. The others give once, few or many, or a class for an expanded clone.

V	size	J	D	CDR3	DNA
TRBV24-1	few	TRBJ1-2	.	CATSDFGGVGYTF	TGTGCCACCAGTGATTTTGGAGGGGTCGGCTACACCTTC
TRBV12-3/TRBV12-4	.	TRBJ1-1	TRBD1	CASSSYPGTGDEAFF	TGTGCCAGCAGTTCTTACCCCGGGACAGGTGATGAAGCTTTCTTT
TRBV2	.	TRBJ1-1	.	CASRTNLEAFF	TGTGCCAGCAGGACCAATCTTGAAGCTTTCTTT
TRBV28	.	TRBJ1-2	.	CASYQAGGRGYGYTF	TGTGCCAGCTATCAGGCCGGGGGGAGAGGCTATGGCTACACCTTC
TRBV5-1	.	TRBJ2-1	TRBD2	CASSGYLGASGSNEQFF	TGCGCCAGCAGCGGGTATTTGGGGGCTAGCGGGAGTAATGAGCAGTTCTTC
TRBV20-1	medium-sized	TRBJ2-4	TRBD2	CSASRAGGNIQYF	TGCAGTGCTAGCCGGGCGGGGGGGAACATTCAGTACTTC
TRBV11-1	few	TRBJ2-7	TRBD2	CASSTGGQGFHEQYF	TGTGCCAGCAGCACGGGAGGGCAGGGGTTCCACGAGCAGTACTTC
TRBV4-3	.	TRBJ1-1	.	CASSQELGNTEAFF	TGCGCCAGCAGCCAGGAGCTGGGGAACACTGAAGCTTTCTTT
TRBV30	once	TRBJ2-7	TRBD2	CAWSIAGSPVWEQYF	TGTGCCTGGAGCATAGCGGGATCCCCTGTTTGGGAGCAGTACTTC
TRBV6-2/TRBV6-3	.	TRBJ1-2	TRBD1	CASSLTTGIDGYTF	TGTGCCAGCAGTCTAACGACAGGGATTGACGGCTACACCTTC
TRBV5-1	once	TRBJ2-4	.	CASSLDPEGNIQYF	TGCGCCAGCAGCTTGGACCCGGAAGGAAACATTCAGTACTTC
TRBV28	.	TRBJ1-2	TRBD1	CASSSLQGLVDGYTF	TGTGCCAGCAGCTCTTTACAGGGGTTAGTCGACGGCTACACCTTC
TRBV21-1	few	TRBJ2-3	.	CASRDSIRTDTQYF	TGTGCCAGCAGGGACTCGATTCGCACAGATACGCAGTATTTT
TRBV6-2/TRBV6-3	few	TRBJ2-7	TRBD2	CASRAGLAGGNEQYF	TGTGCCAGCCGCGCGGGACTAGCGGGAGGGAACGAGCAGTACTTC